These T cell receptor beta chains were read from a single sample in a study of cytomegalovirus exposure and HLA in healthy donors. The method was immunoSEQ multiplex PCR; TCRdb's version includes in-frame clones alone and lacks a portion of them. The profile shows some 170,000 clones, roughly 79% of them singletons. The specimen sequenced was PBMCs. These receptors were collected from a middle-aged man in good health and CMV-seropositive. CDR3s include the opening cysteine and the closing phenylalanine or tryptophan. The order of the fields is V gene, J gene, CDR3 protein.

v_call: TRBV7-6
j_call: TRBJ2-7
cdr3_aa: CASSVGPGQNYEQYF

v_call: TRBV27
j_call: TRBJ2-7
cdr3_aa: CASSSQPGLAGGEQYF

v_call: TRBV11-2
j_call: TRBJ1-3
cdr3_aa: CASSPLGTGSGNTIYF

v_call: TRBV18
j_call: TRBJ2-7
cdr3_aa: CASSPSAGEAYEQYF

v_call: TRBV5-1
j_call: TRBJ2-7
cdr3_aa: CASSRDRSLVEQYF

v_call: TRBV11-3
j_call: TRBJ2-2
cdr3_aa: CASSLVAGLSTGELFF

v_call: TRBV30
j_call: TRBJ2-1
cdr3_aa: CAWSVLGQGRGEQFF

v_call: TRBV9
j_call: TRBJ1-1
cdr3_aa: CASSQGQGNTEAFF

v_call: TRBV6-6
j_call: TRBJ2-3
cdr3_aa: CASSYVAGGTDTQYF

v_call: TRBV6-5
j_call: TRBJ1-2
cdr3_aa: CASSYSGTGIYGYTF

v_call: TRBV27
j_call: -
cdr3_aa: CASSLMAGSTYEQYF

v_call: TRBV6-1
j_call: TRBJ1-2
cdr3_aa: CASRGQQGVDYGYTF

v_call: TRBV2
j_call: TRBJ1-1
cdr3_aa: CASSDNARQGNTEAFF

v_call: TRBV28
j_call: TRBJ1-4
cdr3_aa: CASSFSGVGTNEKLFF

v_call: TRBV7-9
j_call: TRBJ2-4
cdr3_aa: CASSAGRIRNSQYF

v_call: TRBV5-1
j_call: TRBJ1-6
cdr3_aa: CASSFQGDGDSPLHF

v_call: TRBV19
j_call: TRBJ1-5
cdr3_aa: CASSAQTGNQPQHF

v_call: TRBV19
j_call: TRBJ1-1
cdr3_aa: CASTQEGGLYTEAFF

v_call: TRBV7-8
j_call: -
cdr3_aa: CASSAGGGASDPISYEQYF

v_call: TRBV28
j_call: TRBJ2-7
cdr3_aa: CASRAGTGPRGFYF

v_call: TRBV19
j_call: TRBJ2-3
cdr3_aa: CASSHERRRTDTQYF

v_call: TRBV7-3
j_call: TRBJ1-6
cdr3_aa: CASSLFGQGNPLHF

v_call: TRBV28
j_call: TRBJ2-3
cdr3_aa: CASSLYPRTSGATDTQYF

v_call: TRBV6-1
j_call: TRBJ2-7
cdr3_aa: CASSGVTGSYEQYF

v_call: TRBV7-2
j_call: TRBJ2-1
cdr3_aa: CASSRYSDLAGGIEQFF

v_call: TRBV7-7
j_call: TRBJ2-2
cdr3_aa: CASRRDSSIGELFF

v_call: TRBV5-8
j_call: TRBJ2-7
cdr3_aa: CASSLGQRGTYEQYF

v_call: TRBV7-6
j_call: TRBJ2-7
cdr3_aa: CASSLVAGGSHEQYF

v_call: TRBV28
j_call: TRBJ2-5
cdr3_aa: CASSQTGDPAQTQYF

v_call: TRBV19
j_call: TRBJ2-1
cdr3_aa: CASSPSSGYNEQFF

v_call: TRBV9
j_call: TRBJ2-1
cdr3_aa: CASSGGGSYNEQFF

v_call: TRBV5-1
j_call: TRBJ2-3
cdr3_aa: CASSFAGLAGGDTQYF

v_call: TRBV6-1
j_call: TRBJ1-4
cdr3_aa: CASTPGGTGDEKLFF

v_call: TRBV5-4
j_call: TRBJ1-1
cdr3_aa: CASSPQGKMNTEAFF

v_call: TRBV29-1
j_call: TRBJ2-2
cdr3_aa: CSVEEGRGETGELFF

v_call: TRBV9
j_call: TRBJ2-3
cdr3_aa: CASSVGGYTDTQYF

v_call: TRBV19
j_call: TRBJ1-5
cdr3_aa: CASSIDQGQLNQPQHF

v_call: TRBV15
j_call: TRBJ1-4
cdr3_aa: CATRKGLGEKLFF

v_call: TRBV2
j_call: TRBJ2-5
cdr3_aa: CASLAGWSQETQYF

v_call: TRBV11-3
j_call: TRBJ1-1
cdr3_aa: CASSLGGGQGNMNTEAFF

v_call: TRBV6-5
j_call: TRBJ1-3
cdr3_aa: CASSYSPGEAGNTIYF

v_call: TRBV19
j_call: TRBJ1-2
cdr3_aa: CASSIGGAAVRNYGYTF

v_call: TRBV27
j_call: TRBJ2-4
cdr3_aa: CASSLSFREKNSQYF

v_call: TRBV11-1
j_call: TRBJ2-7
cdr3_aa: CASSSAVGGLAGYEQYF

v_call: TRBV11-3
j_call: TRBJ1-1
cdr3_aa: CASSRRGVEAFF

v_call: TRBV11-2
j_call: TRBJ2-5
cdr3_aa: CASSRGSGETQYF

v_call: TRBV4-1
j_call: TRBJ1-5
cdr3_aa: CVSSQGRGNQPQHF

v_call: TRBV13
j_call: TRBJ2-1
cdr3_aa: CASSLGGDRGFDEQFF

v_call: TRBV5-1
j_call: TRBJ2-2
cdr3_aa: CASSLRDSGRDTGELFF

v_call: TRBV9
j_call: TRBJ2-2
cdr3_aa: CASSQDRPTGELFF

v_call: TRBV7-3
j_call: TRBJ2-3
cdr3_aa: CASSRQAASTDTQYF

v_call: TRBV28
j_call: TRBJ2-3
cdr3_aa: CASSITSGRARPDTQYF

v_call: TRBV2
j_call: TRBJ2-4
cdr3_aa: CASSLSSDIQYF

v_call: TRBV28
j_call: TRBJ2-1
cdr3_aa: CASSPVGLGVNEQFF

v_call: TRBV19
j_call: TRBJ2-3
cdr3_aa: CASSIRAGGTDTQYF

v_call: TRBV5-1
j_call: TRBJ1-1
cdr3_aa: CASSLPGAEAFF

v_call: TRBV11-3
j_call: TRBJ2-7
cdr3_aa: CASSHGQDYEQYF

v_call: TRBV11-2
j_call: TRBJ1-2
cdr3_aa: CASSAGSYYGYTF

v_call: TRBV21-1
j_call: TRBJ2-1
cdr3_aa: CASSKVALAGHEQFF